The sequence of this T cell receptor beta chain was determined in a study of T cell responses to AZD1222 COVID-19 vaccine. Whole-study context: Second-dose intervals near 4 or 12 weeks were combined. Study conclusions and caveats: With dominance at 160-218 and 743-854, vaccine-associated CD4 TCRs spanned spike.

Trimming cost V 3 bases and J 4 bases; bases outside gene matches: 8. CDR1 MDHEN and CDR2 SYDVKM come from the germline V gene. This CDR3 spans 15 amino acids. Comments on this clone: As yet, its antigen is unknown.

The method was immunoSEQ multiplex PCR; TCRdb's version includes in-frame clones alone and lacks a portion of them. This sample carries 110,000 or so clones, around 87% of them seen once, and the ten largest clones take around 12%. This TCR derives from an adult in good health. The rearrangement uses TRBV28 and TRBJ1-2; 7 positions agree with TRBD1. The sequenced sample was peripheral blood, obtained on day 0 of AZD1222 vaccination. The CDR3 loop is CASSFSTGRGYGYTF. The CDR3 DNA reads TGTGCCAGCAGTTTCTCGACAGGGAGGGGCTATGGCTACACCTTC.